This T cell receptor beta chain was sequenced during a study of control samples from healthy donors and cancer patients. Here immunoSEQ multiplex PCR was the method, and the copy in TCRdb shows in-frame clones only, minus some. The data show around 180,000 clones, about nine tenths seen once. Sequences were obtained from blood. This TCR came from a woman aged 40-49 years in good health.

CDR3 protein: CASSEPWGSRYGYTF. The CDR3, as DNA: TGTGCCAGCAGTGAACCTTGGGGCAGCCGCTATGGCTACACCTTC. The genes are TRBV6-1 and TRBJ1-2, with D possibly TRBD1 on 5 matching bases. Germline CDR1 reads MNHNS; CDR2 reads SASEGT. This CDR3 region has 15 residues. V was trimmed by 2 bases and J by 4 bases, leaving 14 bases between them.